Following are 27 T cell receptor beta chains from one sample sequenced in a study of response to subunit inactivated influenza vaccine. From the RT-PCR reads, TCRdb called clonotypes with MiXCR, one entry per CDR3 protein. This table has roughly 790,000 distinct CDR3 sequences, over 20% appearing once. Sequencing was performed on PBMCs from blood, taken 5 days after vaccination. The receptor source for this set is a man in his fifties or sixties who received an inactivated influenza vaccine.

The rearrangement joins TRBV29-1 to TRBJ2-5, with 7 bases fitting TRBD2. The CDR3 extends over 14 amino acids. V shed 0 bases and J 5 bases; nucleotides not matched to a gene: 6. Germline lookup yields CDR1 SQVTM and CDR2 ANQGSEA. CDR3 residues: CSVEDGSRGETQYF. For the CDR3, the DNA is TGCAGCGTTGAAGATGGATCGCGGGGGGAGACCCAGTACTTC. The full variable domain, rest sourced from reference TRBV29-1 and TRBJ2-5, is SAVISQKPSRDICQRGTSLTIQCQVDSQVTMMFWYRQQPGQSLTLIATANQGSEATYESGFVIDKFPISRPNLTFSTLTVSNMSPEDSSIYLCSVEDGSRGETQYFGPGTRLLVL.

This clonotype was detected only a few times. V usage is TRBV6-2 or TRBV6-3 and J usage is TRBJ2-5; TRBD2 is a possible D gene (6 bases). From germline, CDR1 is MNHEY and CDR2 SVGEGT. The CDR3 is 17 residues long. Deletions cut 0 bases from V and 2 bases from J, with 16 bases between. This CDR3 is CASSYSSSGRTQETQYF. The CDR3, as DNA: TGTGCCAGCAGTTACTCGAGTAGCGGCCGCACACAAGAGACCCAGTACTTC.

The rearrangement joins TRBV5-1 to TRBJ1-4, with D possibly being TRBD1 (6 bases). The germline V and J ends were trimmed by 4 bases and 6 bases, with 10 bases remaining between them. The CDR3 spans 13 residues. The germline V gene has CDR1 SGHRS and CDR2 YFSETQ. CDR3 sequence (DNA): TGCGCCAGCAGCCCGGGACAAGATGAAAAACTGTTTTTT. Residues: CASSPGQDEKLFF.

This clonotype has a handful of counts. The V gene is TRBV27, the J gene TRBJ1-6, with 8 bases matching TRBD1. Trimming took 6 bases from V and 6 from J; bases not matched to a gene: 4. There are 14 residues in the CDR3. Germline V gives CDR1 MNHEY, CDR2 SMNVEV (reference sequence). The DNA of the CDR3 is TGTGCCAGCAGATTGACAGGGGCTAATTCACCCCTCCACTTT. Translation: CASRLTGANSPLHF.

The chain recombines TRBV6-5 with TRBJ2-7, with 7 bases that match TRBD1. The trim removed 1 base at V and 4 bases at J, leaving 7 bases unmatched. Germline assignment: CDR1 MNHEY and CDR2 SVGAGI. The CDR3 covers 15 residues. CDR3 bases: TGTGCCAGCAGTTACTTCTCGGGACAGCCATACGAGCAGTACTTC. Translating it yields CASSYFSGQPYEQYF.

The table lists this clonotype with a few counts. The chain links TRBV6-1 to TRBJ2-3; D gene uncertain. This CDR3 contains 14 residues. Trimming took off 6 bases at V and 3 bases at J, with 13 bases between the two ends. CDR1 is MNHNS and CDR2 is SASEGT in the germline V gene. DNA of the CDR3: TGTGCCAGCAGCCCCAATAGGGTTACAGATACGCAGTATTTT. This encodes CASSPNRVTDTQYF.

This rearrangement joins TRBV5-1 to TRBJ2-1, with TRBD2 matching 10 bases. Germline lookup yields CDR1 SGHRS and CDR2 YFSETQ. The CDR3 is 17 amino acids. J gave up 6 bases and V 0 bases, and 9 bases lay outside the gene matches. The CDR3 protein is CASSLEVASGSGNEQFF. CDR3 DNA sequence: TGCGCCAGCAGCTTGGAGGTAGCTAGCGGGAGTGGCAATGAGCAGTTCTTC.

This clonotype was detected only a few times. The J gene is TRBJ2-5, the V gene TRBV4-1, with 9 positions matching TRBD1. The V segment lost 3 bases and the J segment 5 bases; nucleotides outside the gene matches: 7. CDR1 MGHRA and CDR2 YSYEKL come from the germline V gene. The CDR3 has 15 residues. The CDR3 region has the DNA TGCGCCAGCAGCCAGCGGGGGACAGGGATCGAGACCCAGTACTTC. Translated: CASSQRGTGIETQYF.

On this clonotype itself: Given a much more abundant clone one base away, this may be a read error. The chain carries TRBV6-5 and TRBJ2-1; 8 nucleotides align to TRBD1. This CDR3 has 12 residues. The junction had 3 bases not matched to a gene; V was cut back by 6 bases and J by 8 bases. Germline V CDR1 and CDR2: MNHEY, SVGAGI. CDR3 loop: CASRKTGDEQFF. The CDR3 DNA reads as TGTGCCAGCAGAAAGACAGGGGATGAGCAGTTCTTC.

The J gene is TRBJ2-1, the V gene TRBV29-1, with 7 bases matching TRBD1. This CDR3 spans 13 amino acids. Germline CDR1 and CDR2: SQVTM and ANQGSEA. Trimming took 4 bases from V and 2 from J; bases not matched to a gene: 2. The CDR3 DNA sequence: TGCAGCGTTGGACAGGGAACCTACAATGAGCAGTTCTTC. It yields the protein CSVGQGTYNEQFF.

V is TRBV29-1 and J is TRBJ2-5; D is perhaps TRBD2 (6 bases). V was trimmed by 0 bases and J by 4 bases, leaving 15 bases between them. Per the germline V gene, CDR1 is SQVTM and CDR2 is ANQGSEA. The CDR3 extends over 15 amino acids. The CDR3 DNA follows: TGCAGCGTTGAAGAGCGCGGTGTTAGCGGAGAGACCCAGTACTTC. Protein sequence: CSVEERGVSGETQYF.

This chain uses TRBV10-3 with TRBJ1-5, with a tentative D call TRBD1 (5 bases). V lost 6 bases and J lost 3, with 12 bases in between. The V gene's germline CDR1 is ENHRY and CDR2 SYGVKD. CDR3 size: 14 residues. The CDR3 sequence is CAIRGTEDNQPQHF. The CDR3 bases are TGTGCCATCAGGGGGACTGAAGACAATCAGCCCCAGCATTTT.

Only a few counts were recorded for this clonotype. The rearrangement uses TRBV20-1 and TRBJ2-3; TRBD2 aligns across 12 bases. The germline CDR1 and CDR2 sequences are DFQATT and SNEGSKA (reference sequence). CDR3 length: 15 amino acids. V shed 2 bases, J shed 8 bases, and the junction held 8 bases outside the gene matches. The CDR3 DNA reads as TGCAGTGCTAGAATCCGGGCTAGCGGGGGGGTTACGCAGTATTTT. Encoded protein: CSARIRASGGVTQYF.

This rearrangement joins TRBV13 to TRBJ2-1; 10 nucleotides agree with TRBD2. From germline, CDR1 is PRHDT and CDR2 FYEKMQ (reference sequence). The CDR3 has 16 amino acids. Trimming at V came to 7 bases and at J to 7 bases, leaving 13 bases not matched to a gene. CDR3 protein: CASTQSGGALSNEQFF. The CDR3, as DNA: TGTGCCAGCACCCAGAGCGGGGGGGCTTTGTCTAATGAGCAGTTCTTC.

This clonotype was picked up a small number of times. The rearrangement uses TRBV20-1 and TRBJ2-7; TRBD1 or TRBD2 may be the D gene (5 bases each). The CDR3 length is 15 residues. In germline, CDR1 is DFQATT, CDR2 SNEGSKA (reference sequence). The ends were cut back, 0 bases at V and 7 bases at J, with 19 bases in the middle. CDR3 region: CSARDGAGTLREQYF. CDR3 DNA: TGCAGTGCTAGAGATGGCGCAGGGACCCTTCGGGAGCAGTACTTC.

This clonotype was counted a few times. The genes are TRBV5-6 and TRBJ1-1; TRBD1 aligns across 12 bases. Per germline, CDR1 SGHDT and CDR2 YYEEEE. This CDR3 spans 13 amino acids. J was trimmed by 11 bases and V by 2 bases; bases with no gene match: 4. This chain's CDR3 is CASSFGTGGDAFF. Here the CDR3 DNA reads TGTGCCAGCAGCTTCGGGACAGGGGGCGACGCTTTCTTT.

The rearrangement uses TRBV7-9 and TRBJ1-4, with D unresolved. V was pared by 5 bases and J by 7 bases, with 17 bases between. Per germline, CDR1 SEHNR and CDR2 FQNEAQ (reference sequence). This CDR3 comprises 15 residues. The chain's CDR3 is CASSIEGRLGEKLFF. As DNA, the CDR3 is TGTGCCAGCAGCATAGAAGGGAGGTTGGGTGAAAAACTGTTTTTT.

Written as DNA, the CDR3 is TGCAGCGTCCGAGAGACAGATTCCTACGAGCAGTACTTC. As protein: CSVRETDSYEQYF. The rearrangement links TRBV29-1 to TRBJ2-7; TRBD1 is a possible D gene (5 bases). Germline CDR1 SQVTM, CDR2 ANQGSEA. There are 13 residues in the CDR3. The V end lost 6 bases, the J end lost 1 base, and 13 bases lay between the germline ends.

V is TRBV5-1 and J is TRBJ2-1; D is unresolved. This CDR3 is 15 amino acids long. Trimming removed 2 bases from V and 5 bases from J, with 14 bases in between. Germline CDR1 reads SGHRS; CDR2 reads YFSETQ. This CDR3 reads CASSLGVTEHNEQFF. CDR3 nucleotides: TGCGCCAGCAGCTTAGGAGTAACAGAACACAATGAGCAGTTCTTC.

The rearrangement uses TRBV19 and TRBJ1-5; D not resolved. The CDR3 contains 15 residues. Trimming took off 4 bases at V and 1 base at J, with 11 bases between the two ends. From germline, CDR1 is LNHDA and CDR2 SQIVND (reference sequence). The CDR3 DNA sequence: TGTGCCAGTAGTACGGTCGGGAGAAGCAATCAGCCCCAGCATTTT. This codes for CASSTVGRSNQPQHF.

This chain joins TRBV5-1 and TRBJ2-5; a weak D match, TRBD2 (5 bases). Trimming took off 0 bases at V and 8 bases at J, with 14 bases between the two ends. Germline V gives CDR1 SGHRS, CDR2 YFSETQ. The CDR3 covers 14 residues. The CDR3 DNA is TGCGCCAGCAGCTTGGACTTTCGCCGGGGAACCCAGTACTTC. It translates to CASSLDFRRGTQYF.

This chain links TRBV3-1 with TRBJ2-3; D gene ambiguous. Per the germline V gene, CDR1 is LGHDT and CDR2 is YNNKEL (reference sequence). The CDR3 length is 16 residues. V lost 3 bases and J lost 5, with 18 bases in between. Here the CDR3 reads CASSQLRTQEEDTQYF. CDR3 coding DNA: TGTGCCAGCAGCCAGCTTCGGACGCAGGAAGAAGATACGCAGTATTTT.

The gene calls are TRBV4-3 and TRBJ1-2; D remains unclear. The CDR3 length is 13 residues. Trimming took 2 bases from V and 7 from J, leaving 11 bases between them. Germline CDR1 is LGHNA and CDR2 is YSLEER. In nucleotides, the CDR3 is TGCGCCAGCAGCCAAAGGGAGTCCGCTGGCTACACCTTC. Translated: CASSQRESAGYTF.

This clonotype was seen a few times. The V and J genes are TRBV28 and TRBJ2-2; TRBD2 aligns across 9 bases. The CDR3 has 17 residues. Looked up from germline, CDR1 is MDHEN and CDR2 is SYDVKM. V dropped 6 bases and J dropped 5; count of bases not matched to a gene: 13. The DNA for the CDR3 is TGTGCCAGCAGCCTCCCATGGCGAGCGGGGGGTACCGGGGAGCTGTTTTTT. Protein sequence: CASSLPWRAGGTGELFF.

V and J are TRBV4-2 and TRBJ2-5; D may be TRBD2 (6 bases). Trimming removed 0 bases at V and 5 bases at J, with 10 bases between. The germline CDR1 and CDR2 sequences are LGHNA and YNFKEQ. The CDR3 runs 14 residues. The CDR3 nucleotides are TGTGCCAGCAGCCAAGATGAAGGGAGGGAGACCCAGTACTTC. Translating gives CASSQDEGRETQYF.

In nucleotides, the CDR3 is TGTGCCAGCATCAACTGGGACATTTTGTCTAATGAGCAGTTCTTC. Its translation is CASINWDILSNEQFF. The chain couples TRBV6-1 to TRBJ2-1; maybe TRBD1 (6 bases). V was shortened by 7 bases and J by 7 bases, with 20 bases between the two germline ends. The CDR3 totals 15 residues. Germline lookup yields CDR1 MNHNS and CDR2 SASEGT.

CDR3 sequence: CSARDGKRVGETQYF. CDR3 in DNA: TGCAGTGCTAGAGATGGAAAGCGGGTTGGAGAGACCCAGTACTTC. The chain is built from TRBV20-1 and TRBJ2-5; D may be TRBD2 (6 bases). The V and J ends lost 0 bases and 4 bases respectively, with 15 bases between them. The germline V gene has CDR1 DFQATT and CDR2 SNEGSKA (reference sequence). This CDR3 is built from 15 residues.